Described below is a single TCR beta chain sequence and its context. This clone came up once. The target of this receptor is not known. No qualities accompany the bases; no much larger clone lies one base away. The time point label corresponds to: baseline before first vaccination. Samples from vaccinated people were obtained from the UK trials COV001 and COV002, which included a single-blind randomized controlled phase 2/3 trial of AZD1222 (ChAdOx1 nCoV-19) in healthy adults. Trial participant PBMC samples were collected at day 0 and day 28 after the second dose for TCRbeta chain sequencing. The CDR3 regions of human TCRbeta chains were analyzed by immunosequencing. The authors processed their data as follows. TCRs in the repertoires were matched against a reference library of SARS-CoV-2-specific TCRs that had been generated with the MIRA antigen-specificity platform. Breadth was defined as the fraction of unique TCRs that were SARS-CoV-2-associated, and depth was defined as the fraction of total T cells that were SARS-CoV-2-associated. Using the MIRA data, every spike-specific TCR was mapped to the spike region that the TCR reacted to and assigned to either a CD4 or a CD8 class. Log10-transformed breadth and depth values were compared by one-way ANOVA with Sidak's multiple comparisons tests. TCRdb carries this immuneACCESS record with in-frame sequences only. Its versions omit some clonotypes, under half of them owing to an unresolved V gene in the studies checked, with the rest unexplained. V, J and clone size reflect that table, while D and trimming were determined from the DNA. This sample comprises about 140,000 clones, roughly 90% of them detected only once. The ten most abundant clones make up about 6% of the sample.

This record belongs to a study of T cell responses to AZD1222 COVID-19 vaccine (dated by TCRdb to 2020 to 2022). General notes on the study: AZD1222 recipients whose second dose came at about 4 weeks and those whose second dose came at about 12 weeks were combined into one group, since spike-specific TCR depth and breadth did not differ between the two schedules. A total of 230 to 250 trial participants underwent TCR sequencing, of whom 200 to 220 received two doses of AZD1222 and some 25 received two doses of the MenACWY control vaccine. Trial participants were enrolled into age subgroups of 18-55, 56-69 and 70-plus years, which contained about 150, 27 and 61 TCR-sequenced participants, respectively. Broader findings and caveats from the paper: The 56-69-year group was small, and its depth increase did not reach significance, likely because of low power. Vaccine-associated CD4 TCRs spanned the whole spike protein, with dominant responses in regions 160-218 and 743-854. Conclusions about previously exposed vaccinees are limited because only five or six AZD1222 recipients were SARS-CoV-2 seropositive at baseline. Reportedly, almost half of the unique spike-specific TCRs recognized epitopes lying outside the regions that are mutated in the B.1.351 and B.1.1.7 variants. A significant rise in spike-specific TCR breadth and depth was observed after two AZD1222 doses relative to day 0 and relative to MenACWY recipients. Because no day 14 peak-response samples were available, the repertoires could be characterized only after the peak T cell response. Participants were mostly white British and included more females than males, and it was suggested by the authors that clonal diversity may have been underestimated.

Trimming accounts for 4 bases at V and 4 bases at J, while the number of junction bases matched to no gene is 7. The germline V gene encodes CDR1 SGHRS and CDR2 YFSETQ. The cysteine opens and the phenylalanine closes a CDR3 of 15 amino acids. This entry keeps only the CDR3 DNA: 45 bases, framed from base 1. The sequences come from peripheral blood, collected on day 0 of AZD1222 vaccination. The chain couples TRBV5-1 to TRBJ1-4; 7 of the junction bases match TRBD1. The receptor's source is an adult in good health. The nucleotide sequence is TGCGCCAGCAGCCCCCGGGCAGGGGGTAATGAAAAACTGTTTTTT. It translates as CASSPRAGGNEKLFF.